Sequencing of this TCR beta chain was carried out in a study of blood T cells in healthy people across ages. Study overall: In model experiments, template switching was able to capture about one barcoded beta molecule for every two T cells that were present.

V was shortened by 5 bases and J by 0 bases, with 12 bases between the two germline ends. Germline assignment: CDR1 SGHTA and CDR2 FQGTGA. The CDR3 spans 15 residues. Study-wide results and limits: Roughly linear age-related decline in beta diversity appeared, significant by age approximately 40. In the absence of known donor CMV status, changes in expanded clonotypes were possibly confounded.

With respect to this clonotype: Its cognate antigen is unknown.

PCR was performed a second time for about 7 to 12 cycles using a sample-barcoded 5' primer and a J-beta primer mix. TCRdb re-called the 5' RACE reads through MiXCR, storing one row per CDR3 protein. Here the sample spans about 1.6 million distinct CDR3 sequences, 34% being singletons. Researchers isolated at least 6 million PBMCs per sample. The chain combines TRBV7-3 with TRBJ2-3; tentatively, D is TRBD2 (5 bases). Sequencing was performed on blood. The TCR comes from a woman in her twenties or thirties in good health. This chain's CDR3 is CASSMSGYSTDTQYF. Here the CDR3 DNA reads TGTGCCAGCAGCATGTCGGGATACAGCACAGATACGCAGTATTTT. The whole variable domain, remainder taken from reference TRBV7-3 and TRBJ2-3, is GAGVSQTPSNKVTEKGKYVELRCDPISGHTALYWYRQSLGQGPEFLIYFQGTGAADDSGLPNDRFFAVRPEGSVSTLKIQRTERGDSAVYLCASSMSGYSTDTQYFGPGTRLTVL.